The 15 T cell receptor beta chains given below trace back to one sample, sequenced in a study of cytomegalovirus exposure and HLA in healthy donors (dated by TCRdb to the late 2010s). The library was prepared using the immunoSEQ multiplex PCR assay. For the multiplex PCR, a mixture combining 60 forward primers for TCR Vbeta segments and 13 reverse primers for TCR Jbeta segments was used. This is the immuneACCESS table as TCRdb keeps it, with only in-frame sequences that have V and J called. A part of the clones is gone; compared with another copy, unresolved V genes explain less than half, and the rest is unexplained. For this sample the table gives some 130,000 clones, of which almost 80% were detected only once. Approximately 0.9% of the sample is in the top ten clones. Sequenced sample: PBMCs. Receptor source: a young man in good health and CMV-seronegative.

DNA of the CDR3: TGTGCCAGCACCCCACCGACGGGAATTAGGAACACTGAAGCTTTCTTT. Its protein product is CASTPPTGIRNTEAFF. The chain combines TRBV11-2 with TRBJ1-1, with D uncertain. Germline V gives CDR1 SGHAT, CDR2 FQNNGV. Trimming took 7 bases from V and 1 from J, leaving 19 bases between them. The CDR3 has 16 residues.

This sequence joins TRBV19 and TRBJ2-5; 7 bases are shared with TRBD1. This CDR3 spans 17 amino acids. Losses at the gene ends were 5 bases for V and 6 bases for J; bases not matched to a gene: 18. CDR1 and CDR2 (germline): LNHDA, SQIVND (reference sequence). CDR3 nucleotide sequence: TGTGCCAGTAGTTCCCCCCGGTCGACAGGGCTTGCGCAGACCCAGTACTTC. The encoded protein is CASSSPRSTGLAQTQYF.

The chain joins TRBV29-1 to TRBJ2-7, with 8 bases matching TRBD1. The CDR3 loop spans 13 amino acids. Germline assignment: CDR1 SQVTM and CDR2 ANQGSEA. V shed 4 bases, J shed 7 bases, and the junction held 9 bases outside the gene matches. The CDR3 DNA reads TGCAGCGTTGGGAGGGGGACAGGAGGAGAGCAGTACTTC. Translating gives CSVGRGTGGEQYF.

The J gene is TRBJ1-1, the V gene TRBV9; D is possibly TRBD1 (5 bases). Germline assignment: CDR1 SGDLS and CDR2 YYNGEE. The V and J ends lost 3 bases and 1 base respectively, with 13 bases between them. This CDR3 is 15 amino acids long. CDR3 sequence (DNA): TGTGCCAGCAGCGCAGGGTCATTGGGGAACACTGAAGCTTTCTTT. The encoded protein is CASSAGSLGNTEAFF.

Only a few counts were recorded for this clone. The CDR3 region has the DNA TGTGCCAGCAGTTCCCGGTCCGGGGGAAGAGGTGAAAAACTGTTTTTT. Amino acids: CASSSRSGGRGEKLFF. This chain links TRBV6-6 with TRBJ1-4, with D possibly TRBD1 on 5 matching bases. Germline V CDR1 and CDR2: MNHNY, SVGAGI (reference sequence). V was cut by 4 bases and J by 7 bases, with 19 bases left in between. The CDR3 spans 16 residues.

This rearrangement joins TRBV5-4 to TRBJ2-2; TRBD1 agrees at 9 bases. The germline V gene encodes CDR1 SGHNT and CDR2 YYREEE (reference sequence). V shed 4 bases, J shed 1 base, and the junction held 5 bases outside the gene matches. The CDR3 is 16 amino acids. In DNA, the CDR3 is TGTGCCAGCAGCATGGACAGGGGACTGAACACCGGGGAGCTGTTTTTT. It is translated as CASSMDRGLNTGELFF.

The chain carries TRBV27 and TRBJ1-2; D unresolved. The V and J ends lost 2 bases and 7 bases respectively, with 8 bases between them. Germline V gene data show CDR1 as MNHEY and CDR2 as SMNVEV (reference sequence). The CDR3 totals 12 residues. CDR3 sequence (DNA): TGTGCCAGCAGTTTACGCGGAGGTGGCTACACCTTC. It encodes CASSLRGGGYTF.

This clone was detected a few times. This sequence joins TRBV4-2 and TRBJ2-2, with D possibly TRBD2 on 7 matching bases. This CDR3 contains 14 residues. Germline CDR1 LGHNA, CDR2 YNFKEQ. V lost 7 bases, J lost 3 bases, and 12 bases lay in between. The CDR3 DNA reads TGTGCCAGCAACGGCGGGGGCGACACCGGGGAGCTGTTTTTT. This encodes CASNGGGDTGELFF.

The rearrangement joins TRBV4-2 to TRBJ2-5; 9 bases fit TRBD2. V trimming: 0 bases; J trimming: 4 bases; junction bases outside the gene matches: 6. Germline CDR1 reads LGHNA; CDR2 reads YNFKEQ. The CDR3 length is 16 residues. CDR3 amino acids: CASSQEWAGGPETQYF. CDR3 sequence (DNA): TGTGCCAGCAGCCAAGAATGGGCGGGGGGGCCAGAGACCCAGTACTTC.

The J gene is TRBJ2-5, the V gene TRBV15, with 11 bases matching TRBD1. This CDR3 is 13 amino acids long. Germline CDR1 reads LNHNV; CDR2 reads YYDKDF (reference sequence). After removal of 9 bases from V and 9 bases from J, the junction contained 9 bases not matched to a gene. The DNA for the CDR3 is TGTGCCACTCGTCTCGGGACAGGGGGGCCCCAGTACTTC. The encoded protein is CATRLGTGGPQYF.

The chain couples TRBV11-2 to TRBJ2-3, with TRBD1 matching over 7 bases. V lost 6 bases and J lost 0; bases outside the gene matches: 15. CDR1 is SGHAT, CDR2 FQNNGV, per germline. The CDR3 runs 18 residues. The CDR3 here is CASSRPPGTAASTDTQYF. The CDR3 coding sequence is TGTGCCAGCAGTCGTCCTCCCGGGACAGCAGCTAGCACAGATACGCAGTATTTT.

The chain is built from TRBV7-9 and TRBJ2-6; 8 nucleotides match TRBD1. Germline V gene lookup returns CDR1 SEHNR and CDR2 FQNEAQ (reference sequence). The CDR3 sequence is 15 residues long. V gave up 4 bases and J gave up 1 base; unmatched junction bases: 0. The CDR3 region has the DNA TGTGCCAGCAGCTACAGGGGGTCTGGGGCCAACGTCCTGACTTTC. It encodes CASSYRGSGANVLTF.

The rearrangement uses TRBV6-6 and TRBJ1-1; D uncertain. With 5 bases removed from V and 0 bases from J, the gap between germline ends came to 10 bases. The germline CDR1 and CDR2 sequences are MNHNY and SVGAGI (reference sequence). This CDR3 has 14 residues. This CDR3 reads CASSAGELNTEAFF. DNA of the CDR3: TGTGCCAGCAGTGCCGGGGAACTGAACACTGAAGCTTTCTTT.

The chain recombines TRBV7-9 with TRBJ1-2; no firm D call. V lost 4 bases, J lost 4 bases, and 13 bases lay in between. The CDR3 totals 14 residues. Germline V gene lookup returns CDR1 SEHNR and CDR2 FQNEAQ (reference sequence). CDR3 DNA sequence: TGTGCCAGCAGCTCCGCGCTTTCAAGCTATGGCTACACCTTC. Translated: CASSSALSSYGYTF.

The chain employs TRBV7-2 and TRBJ1-1; D is ambiguous. There are 14 residues in the CDR3. Trimming stripped 3 bases from V and 4 bases from J, with 12 bases between. CDR1 SGHTA and CDR2 FQGNSA come from the germline V gene. The DNA for the CDR3 is TGTGCCAGCAGCTTCACGGCCGGGAGCACTGAAGCTTTCTTT. It yields the protein CASSFTAGSTEAFF.